This T cell receptor beta chain is drawn from a study of CD4+ T cells in melanoma. The study, taken as a whole, reports: CD8+ T cell, macrophage and B cell function reportedly correlated with neoantigen-specific CD4+ T cells. In melanoma, neoantigen-specific CD4+ T cells reportedly differed in differentiation state.

The repertoire was sequenced with immunoSEQ multiplex PCR; TCRdb's copy has only in-frame clones and lacks some. Of approximately 110,000 clones detected, around 92% appear once; the ten largest clones hold roughly 3.5%. Per the germline V gene, CDR1 is SNHLY and CDR2 is FYNNEI. The V end was cut by 5 bases, the J end by 0 bases, with 8 bases between. This CDR3 spans 14 amino acids. This clone was recorded a few times. The target antigen is unknown. The gene calls are TRBV2 and TRBJ1-5; D might be TRBD1 (5 bases). This TCR was recovered from a human donor with melanoma. Source material: peripheral blood. DNA of the CDR3: TGTGCCAGCAGTCTGGGGCATAGCAATCAGCCCCAGCATTTT. As protein: CASSLGHSNQPQHF. Full variable domain (rest looked up from reference TRBV2 and TRBJ1-5): EPEVTQTPSHQVTQMGQEVILRCVPISNHLYFYWYRQILGQKVEFLVSFYNNEISEKSEIFDDQFSVERPDGSNFTLKIRSTKLEDSAMYFCASSLGHSNQPQHFGDGTRLSIL.